Listed here is a single T cell receptor (beta chain). The sample belongs to a study of PD-1 and CTLA-4 blockade in melanoma. Repertoires were generated with immunoSEQ multiplex PCR, while TCRdb's copy carries only in-frame clones and drops some. Among 10,000 to 13,000 clones listed, roughly 82% were seen once. The CDR3 extends over 12 amino acids. From germline, CDR1 is SGHDT and CDR2 YYEEEE. The junction had 4 bases not matched to a gene; V was cut back by 0 bases and J by 11 bases. The specimen was CD8+ T cells from peripheral blood, collected from a patient given anti-PD-1 treatment. This TCR derives from a human donor with melanoma. The chain carries TRBV5-6 and TRBJ1-1; 7 nucleotides agree with TRBD1. This CDR3 is CASSLGDSAAFF. DNA of the CDR3: TGTGCCAGCAGCTTGGGGGACAGCGCGGCTTTCTTT.